The clone carrying this T cell receptor beta chain has more than one count but fewer than ten. The sample belongs to a study of CD8+ T cells in alopecia areata. Whole-study context: Patients in the treated group were given tofacitinib by mouth, 5 to 10 mg twice a day. Tofacitinib ran 6 to 18 months, followed by 6 months off drug.

It was cDNA, reverse transcribed from extracted RNA, that served as the sequencing template. The method was immunoSEQ multiplex PCR; TCRdb's version includes in-frame clones alone and lacks a portion of them. The sample carries about 150,000 clones, approximately 50% recorded once. Input material: CD4+ T cells sorted from blood. This TCR was sampled from a human donor with alopecia areata.

CDR3: CAISEWGGANTEAFF. In DNA form, the CDR3 reads TGTGCCATCAGTGAATGGGGCGGAGCGAACACTGAAGCTTTCTTT. The rearrangement links TRBV10-3 to TRBJ1-1, with D perhaps TRBD1 (5 bases). The CDR3 has 15 amino acids. Trimming removed 3 bases at V and 1 base at J, with 12 bases between. Looked up from germline, CDR1 is ENHRY and CDR2 is SYGVKD.